The clone carrying this T cell receptor beta chain was seen a single time. Its cognate antigen is unknown. The PCR contained 60 Vbeta and 13 Jbeta primers. Method: immunoSEQ multiplex PCR; TCRdb's copy keeps in-frame clones and lacks some. Of 150,000 to 200,000 clones in the sample, roughly 79% are singletons; the top ten hold roughly 1%. This sample was included in a study of cytomegalovirus exposure and HLA in healthy donors. Study-level findings and limits: CMV serostatus was the sole immune exposure information available. TCR beta V- and J-gene trimming, according to a later analysis, was linked to a missense DCLRE1C variant.

V trimming: 2 bases; J trimming: 1 base; junction bases outside the gene matches: 0. The germline CDR1 and CDR2 sequences are SGHTA and FQGTGA. CDR3 length equals 15 residues. The specimen sequenced was PBMCs. The sequence derives from a middle-aged woman in good health and CMV-seronegative. J is TRBJ2-1 and V is TRBV7-3, with 9 bases that match TRBD1. The CDR3 loop is CASSLDRGSYNEQFF. CDR3 coding DNA: TGTGCCAGCAGCTTAGACAGGGGGTCCTACAATGAGCAGTTCTTC.